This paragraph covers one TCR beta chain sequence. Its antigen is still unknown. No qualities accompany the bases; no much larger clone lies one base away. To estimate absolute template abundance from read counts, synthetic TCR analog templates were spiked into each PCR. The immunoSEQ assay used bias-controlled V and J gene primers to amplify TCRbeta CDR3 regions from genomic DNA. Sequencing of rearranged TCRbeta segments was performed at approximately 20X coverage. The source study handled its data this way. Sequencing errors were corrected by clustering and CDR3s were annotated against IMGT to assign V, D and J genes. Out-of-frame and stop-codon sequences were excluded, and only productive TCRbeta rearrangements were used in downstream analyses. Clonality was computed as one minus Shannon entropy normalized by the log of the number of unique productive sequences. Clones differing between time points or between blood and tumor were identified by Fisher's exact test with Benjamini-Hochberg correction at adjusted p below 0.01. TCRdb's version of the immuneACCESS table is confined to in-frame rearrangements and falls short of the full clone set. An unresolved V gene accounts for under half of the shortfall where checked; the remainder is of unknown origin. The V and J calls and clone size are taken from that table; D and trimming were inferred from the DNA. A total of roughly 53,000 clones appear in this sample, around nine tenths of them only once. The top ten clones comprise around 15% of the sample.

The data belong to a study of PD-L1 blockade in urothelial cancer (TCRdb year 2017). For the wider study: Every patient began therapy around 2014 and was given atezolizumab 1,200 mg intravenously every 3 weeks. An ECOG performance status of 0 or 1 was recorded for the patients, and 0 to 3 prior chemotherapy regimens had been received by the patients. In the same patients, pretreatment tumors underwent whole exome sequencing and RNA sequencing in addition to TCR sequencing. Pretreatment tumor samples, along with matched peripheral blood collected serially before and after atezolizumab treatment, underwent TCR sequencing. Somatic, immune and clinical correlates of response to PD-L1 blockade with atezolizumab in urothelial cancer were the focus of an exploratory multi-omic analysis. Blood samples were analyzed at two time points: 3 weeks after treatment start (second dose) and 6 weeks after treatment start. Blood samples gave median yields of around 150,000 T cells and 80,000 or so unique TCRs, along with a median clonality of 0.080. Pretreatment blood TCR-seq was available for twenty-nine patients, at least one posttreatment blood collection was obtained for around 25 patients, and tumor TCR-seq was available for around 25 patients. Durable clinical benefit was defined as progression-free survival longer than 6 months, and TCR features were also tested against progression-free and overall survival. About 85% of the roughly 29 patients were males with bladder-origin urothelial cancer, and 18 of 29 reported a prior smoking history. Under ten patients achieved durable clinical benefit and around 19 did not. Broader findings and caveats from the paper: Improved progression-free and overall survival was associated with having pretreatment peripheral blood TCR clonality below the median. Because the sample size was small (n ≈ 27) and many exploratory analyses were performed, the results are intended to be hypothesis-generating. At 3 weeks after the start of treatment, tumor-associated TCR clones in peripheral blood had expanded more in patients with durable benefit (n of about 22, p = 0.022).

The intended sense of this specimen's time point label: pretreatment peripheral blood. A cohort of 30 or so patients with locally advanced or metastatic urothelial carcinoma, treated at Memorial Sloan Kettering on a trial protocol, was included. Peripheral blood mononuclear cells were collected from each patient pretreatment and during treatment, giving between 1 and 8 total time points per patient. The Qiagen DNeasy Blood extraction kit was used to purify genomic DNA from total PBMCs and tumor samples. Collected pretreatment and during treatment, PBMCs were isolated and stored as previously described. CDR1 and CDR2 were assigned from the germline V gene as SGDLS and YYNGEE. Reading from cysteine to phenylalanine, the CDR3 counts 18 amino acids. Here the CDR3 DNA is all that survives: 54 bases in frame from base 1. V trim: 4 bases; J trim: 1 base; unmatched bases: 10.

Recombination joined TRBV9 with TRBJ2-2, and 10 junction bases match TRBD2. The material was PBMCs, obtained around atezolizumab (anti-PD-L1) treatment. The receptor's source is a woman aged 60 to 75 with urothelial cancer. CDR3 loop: CASSLGTSVGLNTGELFF. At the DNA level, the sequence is TGTGCCAGCAGCCTCGGGACTAGCGTCGGCTTGAACACCGGGGAGCTGTTTTTT. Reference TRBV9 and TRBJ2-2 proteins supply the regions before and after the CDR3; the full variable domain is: DSGVTQTPKHLITATGQRVTLRCSPRSGDLSVYWYQQSLDQGLQFLIQYYNGEERAKGNILERFSAQQFPDLHSELNLSSLELGDSALYFCASSLGTSVGLNTGELFFGEGSRLTVL.